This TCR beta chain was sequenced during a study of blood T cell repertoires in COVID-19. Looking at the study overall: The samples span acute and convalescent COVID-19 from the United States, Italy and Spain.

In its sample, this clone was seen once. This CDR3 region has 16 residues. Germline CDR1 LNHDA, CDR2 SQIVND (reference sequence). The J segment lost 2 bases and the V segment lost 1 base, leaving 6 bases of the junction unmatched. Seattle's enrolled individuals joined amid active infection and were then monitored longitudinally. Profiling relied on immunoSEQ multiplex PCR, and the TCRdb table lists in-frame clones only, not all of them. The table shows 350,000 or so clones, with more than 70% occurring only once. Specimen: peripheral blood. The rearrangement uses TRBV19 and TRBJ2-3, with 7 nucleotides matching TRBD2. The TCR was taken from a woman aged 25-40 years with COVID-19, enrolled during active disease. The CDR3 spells CASSIGDSGTTDTQYF. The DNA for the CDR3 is TGTGCCAGTAGTATAGGTGACAGCGGGACCACAGATACGCAGTATTTT.